The 20 T cell receptor beta chains below were found in one sample sequenced in a study of CD4 and CD8 cells across lung adenocarcinoma regions. TCRdb called the PCR reads again in MiXCR, with one record for every CDR3 protein. The sample carries around 27,000 distinct CDR3 sequences, approximately 50% recorded once. The material sequenced was CD8+ T cells from the center of a lung tumor. The source of these receptors is a male donor with lung adenocarcinoma. The CD4 and CD8 labels of this study may be unreliable.

About this clonotype: The junction does not match germline at one end; this may be a read error. V gene TRBV6-1 combines with J gene TRBJ2-2; TRBD1 aligns across 7 bases. CDR1 and CDR2 (germline): MNHNS, SASEGT. This CDR3 region has 15 residues. CDR3 nucleotide sequence: TGTGCCAGCAGCGGCCGGGCGGTTAGGACAGGTGAGCTGTATTTT. Amino acid sequence: CASSGRAVRTGELYF.

This rearrangement joins TRBV6-5 to TRBJ2-2, with D perhaps TRBD1 or TRBD2 (6 bases each). This CDR3 contains 15 residues. Trimming took off 2 bases at V and 4 bases at J, with 11 bases between the two ends. From germline, CDR1 is MNHEY and CDR2 SVGAGI. The CDR3 coding sequence is TGTGCCAGCAGTTACGGGGGGCCGGGCACCGGGGAGCTGTTTTTT. It yields the protein CASSYGGPGTGELFF.

This clonotype was seen at least ten times. J is TRBJ2-3 and V is TRBV14; D is possibly TRBD2 (5 bases). Deletions cut 1 base from V and 0 bases from J, with 8 bases between. Germline CDR1 and CDR2: SGHDN and FVKESK. The CDR3 extends over 15 amino acids. CDR3 sequence: CASSQGGRSTDTQYF. Written as DNA, the CDR3 is TGTGCCAGCAGCCAAGGAGGGCGGAGCACAGATACGCAGTATTTT.

About this clonotype: At one of its ends the junction is not consistent with the germline gene, which may arise from a read error. The CDR3 sequence is CAGSGCRGQDTQYF. The CDR3 DNA sequence: TGTGCGGGCAGTGGGTGCCGGGGCCAAGATACCCAGTATTTT. V gene TRBV6-1 combines with J gene TRBJ2-3; possibly TRBD1 or TRBD2 for D (5 bases each). Germline V gene sequence: CDR1 MNHNS, CDR2 SASEGT. The length of the CDR3 is 14 residues.

This sequence joins TRBV6-1 and TRBJ2-4; D may be TRBD2 (7 bases). The germline CDR1 and CDR2 sequences are MNHNS and SASEGT. This CDR3 spans 16 amino acids. Trimming removed 11 bases at V and 13 bases at J, with 33 bases between. The CDR3 nucleotides read TGTGCCTGCGGGGGCCCGGGGCAGAGTGACAAAGAGATCCAGTACTTC. This encodes CACGGPGQSDKEIQYF.

This rearrangement joins TRBV5-6 to TRBJ2-3, with TRBD2 as a possible D gene (5 bases). Germline values: CDR1 SGHDT, CDR2 YYEEEE. The CDR3 is 15 amino acids. Trimming pared 7 bases from V and 1 base from J, leaving 16 bases between. Here the CDR3 DNA reads TGTGCCAGCGCGAGCATTGGCGGGCGCACAGATACGCAGTATTTT. Amino acid sequence: CASASIGGRTDTQYF.

This clonotype was seen many times. The J gene is TRBJ2-7, the V gene TRBV4-1; a possible D gene is TRBD1 (6 bases). CDR1 and CDR2 (germline): MGHRA, YSYEKL. CDR3 length: 14 amino acids. V lost 2 bases to trimming and J lost 1 base, with 9 bases between them. The CDR3 protein is CASSQQQGSYEQYF. The CDR3 nucleotides read TGCGCCAGCAGCCAACAACAGGGTTCCTACGAGCAGTACTTC.

Points on this clonotype: Just one base apart from a much larger clone, this may be a read error. The chain recombines TRBV7-6 with TRBJ2-1; D is uncertain. The J call is doubtful: the DNA matches TRBJ2-7 better. This CDR3 contains 12 residues. Germline V gene lookup returns CDR1 SGHVS and CDR2 FNYEAQ. DNA for the CDR3: TGTGCCAACAGCTCGATGTCCAACGAGCAGTACTTC. As protein: CANSSMSNEQYF.

As for this clonotype: Sequence at one end of the junction differs from germline and may be a read error. This chain joins TRBV27 and TRBJ2-1, with D possibly being TRBD2 (5 bases). This CDR3 is built from 15 residues. CDR1 MNHEY and CDR2 SMNVEV come from the germline V gene (reference sequence). CDR3 nucleotide sequence: TGTGCCAGGAGTTTGGAGGTTGCGACGTGGGATGAGCAGTTCTTC. Translated: CARSLEVATWDEQFF.

The sample holds a few counts of this clonotype. In DNA, the CDR3 is TGCGCCAGCAGCTTGACCGGGACAGGGTTCAATGAGCAGTTCTTC. Its translation: CASSLTGTGFNEQFF. The rearrangement joins TRBV5-1 to TRBJ2-1; TRBD1 agrees at 9 bases. Germline loops: CDR1 SGHRS, CDR2 YFSETQ. The CDR3 is 15 amino acids. V shed 1 base, J shed 6 bases, and the junction held 5 bases outside the gene matches.

In this sample, this clonotype turned up a few times. The chain combines TRBV5-1 with TRBJ2-2, with TRBD1 matching over 8 bases. Germline values: CDR1 SGHRS, CDR2 YFSETQ. J was trimmed by 5 bases and V by 2 bases; bases with no gene match: 8. The CDR3 runs to 16 residues. DNA for the CDR3: TGCGCCAGCAGCTTATACGGACAGGGCGGAACCGGGGAGCTGTTTTTT. Protein: CASSLYGQGGTGELFF.

J is TRBJ2-2 and V is TRBV5-6; weak D call: TRBD1 (5 bases). V dropped 1 base and J dropped 4 bases, with 20 bases sitting between them. Germline V gives CDR1 SGHDT, CDR2 YYEEEE. The CDR3 is 18 residues long. The CDR3 protein is CASSLTLDRARVTGELFF. Written as DNA, the CDR3 is TGTGCCAGCAGCTTGACCCTAGACAGAGCCCGGGTCACCGGGGAGCTGTTTTTT. Full variable domain (outside the CDR3, taken from reference TRBV5-6 and TRBJ2-2): DAGVTQSPTHLIKTRGQQVTLRCSPKSGHDTVSWYQQALGQGPQFIFQYYEEEERQRGNFPDRFSGHQFPNYSSELNVNALLLGDSALYLCASSLTLDRARVTGELFFGEGSRLTVL.

This clonotype was counted once. The junction does not match germline at one end; this may be a read error. The chain is built from TRBV27 and TRBJ2-3; TRBD2 agrees at 8 bases. The CDR3 totals 21 residues. Germline V CDR1 and CDR2: MNHEY, SMNVEV (reference sequence). The CDR3 spells CASSSPTGSGLEGVSKDTQYF. The CDR3 DNA sequence: TGTGCCAGCAGTTCCCCAACGGGGTCGGGACTAGAGGGAGTGAGCAAAGATACGCAGTATTTT.

Concerning this clonotype itself: One end of the junction fails to match germline, which may point to a read error. The J gene is TRBJ2-5, the V gene TRBV27; D might be TRBD1 (5 bases). There are 16 residues in the CDR3. Germline-derived CDR1 and CDR2 are MNHEY and SMNVEV (reference sequence). CDR3 nucleotide sequence: TGTGCCTGCAGGGTTAACACGGGCCGTGACCCAGAGACGCAGTACTTC. It yields the protein CACRVNTGRDPETQYF.

This chain links TRBV6-5 with TRBJ2-3, with 7 positions matching TRBD2. The CDR3 is 18 amino acids. Germline V gives CDR1 MNHEY, CDR2 SVGAGI. Unmatched junction bases numbered 12, after V lost 2 bases and J lost 1 base. CDR3 amino acids: CASSYPGLGGGGTDTQYF. The DNA of the CDR3 is TGTGCCAGCAGTTACCCGGGACTCGGGGGAGGGGGCACAGATACGCAGTATTTT.

This clonotype was seen a handful of times. This chain links TRBV27 with TRBJ2-5; perhaps TRBD2 as D (7 bases). In germline, CDR1 is MNHEY, CDR2 SMNVEV (reference sequence). The CDR3 runs 15 residues. The CDR3 DNA follows: TGTGGCGGGGGCCTTGGGGGCCGTGACCCAGATACCCAGTACTTC. Translated, it gives CGGGLGGRDPDTQYF.

This chain joins TRBV3-1 and TRBJ2-1; D is uncertain. The J call may not be correct, given that the DNA end is closer to TRBJ2-7. Looked up from germline, CDR1 is LGHDT and CDR2 is YNNKEL (reference sequence). CDR3 length: 12 amino acids. CDR3: CASSQGWGKQYF. The CDR3 DNA follows: TGTGCCAGCAGCCAAGGATGGGGTAAGCAGTACTTC.

Only one count was recorded for this clonotype. This chain links TRBV11-2 with TRBJ2-1; D gene uncertain. Trimming pared 1 base from V and 13 bases from J, leaving 23 bases between. This CDR3 has 16 amino acids. Per the germline V gene, CDR1 is SGHAT and CDR2 is FQNNGV. The DNA for the CDR3 is TGTGCCAGCAGCTTAGGCCCCCGCCTAGATGCCGAGACCCAGTTCTTC. Translated: CASSLGPRLDAETQFF.

J is TRBJ2-1 and V is TRBV4-1; the match to TRBD1 covers 9 bases. V lost 0 bases and J lost 5; bases outside the gene matches: 5. The CDR3 loop spans 16 amino acids. Germline V gene sequence: CDR1 MGHRA, CDR2 YSYEKL. DNA for the CDR3: TGCGCCAGCAGCCAAGAAGGGACAGGGAACCACAATGAGCAGTTCTTC. Its protein product is CASSQEGTGNHNEQFF.

Comments on this clonotype: One end of the junction varies from germline; a read error may be responsible. The chain carries TRBV6-1 and TRBJ2-3; tentative D call: TRBD2 (7 bases). CDR3 length equals 16 residues. The germline CDR1 and CDR2 sequences are MNHNS and SASEGT. CDR3 in amino acids: CASGGAGGRVGETQYF. The CDR3, as DNA: TGTGCCAGCGGGGGGGCCGGGGGCCGGGTTGGGGAGACCCAGTATTTC.